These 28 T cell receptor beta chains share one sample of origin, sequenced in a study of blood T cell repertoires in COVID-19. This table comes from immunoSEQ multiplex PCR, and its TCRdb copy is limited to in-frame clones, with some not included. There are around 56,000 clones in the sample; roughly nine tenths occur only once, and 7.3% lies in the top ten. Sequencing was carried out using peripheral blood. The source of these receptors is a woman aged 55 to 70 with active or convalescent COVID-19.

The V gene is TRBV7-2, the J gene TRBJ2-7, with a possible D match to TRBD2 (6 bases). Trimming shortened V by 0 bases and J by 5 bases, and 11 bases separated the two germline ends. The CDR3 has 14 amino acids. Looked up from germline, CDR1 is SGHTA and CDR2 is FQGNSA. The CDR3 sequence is CASSLAEGIHEQYF. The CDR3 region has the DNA TGTGCCAGCAGCTTAGCGGAGGGGATACACGAGCAGTACTTC. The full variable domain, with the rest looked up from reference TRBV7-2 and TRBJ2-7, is GAGVSQSPSNKVTEKGKDVELRCDPISGHTALYWYRQSLGQGLEFLIYFQGNSAPDKSGLPSDRFSAERTGGSVSTLTIQRTQQEDSAVYLCASSLAEGIHEQYFGPGTRLTVT.

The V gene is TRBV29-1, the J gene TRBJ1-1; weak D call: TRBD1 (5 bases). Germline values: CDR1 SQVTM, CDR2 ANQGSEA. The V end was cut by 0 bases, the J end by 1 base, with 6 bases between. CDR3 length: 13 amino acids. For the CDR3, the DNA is TGCAGCGTTGAAGACAGGGCGAACACTGAAGCTTTCTTT. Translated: CSVEDRANTEAFF.

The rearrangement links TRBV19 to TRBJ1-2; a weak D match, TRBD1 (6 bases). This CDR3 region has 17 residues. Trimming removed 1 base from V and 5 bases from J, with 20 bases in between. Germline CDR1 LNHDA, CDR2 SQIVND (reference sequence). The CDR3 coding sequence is TGTGCCAGTAGTATAGTCAATCTCGGACAGCTCTTTTATGGCTACACCTTC. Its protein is CASSIVNLGQLFYGYTF.

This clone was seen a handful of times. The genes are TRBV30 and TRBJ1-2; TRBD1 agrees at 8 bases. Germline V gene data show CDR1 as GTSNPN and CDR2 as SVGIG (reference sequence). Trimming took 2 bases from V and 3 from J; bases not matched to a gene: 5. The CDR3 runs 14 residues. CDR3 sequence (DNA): TGTGCCTGGAGTACCCACAGGGGGGACTATGGCTACACCTTC. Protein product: CAWSTHRGDYGYTF.

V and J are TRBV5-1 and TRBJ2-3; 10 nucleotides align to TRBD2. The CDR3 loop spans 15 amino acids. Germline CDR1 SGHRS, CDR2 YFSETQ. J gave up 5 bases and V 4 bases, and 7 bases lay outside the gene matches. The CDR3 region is CASSQAGGPQDTQYF. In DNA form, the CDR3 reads TGCGCCAGCAGCCAAGCGGGAGGGCCCCAAGATACGCAGTATTTT.

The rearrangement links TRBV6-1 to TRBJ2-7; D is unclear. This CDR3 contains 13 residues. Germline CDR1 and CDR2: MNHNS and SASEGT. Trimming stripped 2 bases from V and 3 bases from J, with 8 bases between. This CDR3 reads CASSELVGYEQYF. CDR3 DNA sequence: TGTGCCAGCAGTGAACTAGTGGGCTACGAGCAGTACTTC.

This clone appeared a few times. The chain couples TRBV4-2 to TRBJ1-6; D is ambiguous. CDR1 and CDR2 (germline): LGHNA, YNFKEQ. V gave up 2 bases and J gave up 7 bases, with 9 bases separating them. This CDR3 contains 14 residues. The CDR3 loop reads CASSQRTDNSPLHF. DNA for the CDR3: TGTGCCAGCAGCCAACGAACAGACAATTCACCCCTCCACTTT.

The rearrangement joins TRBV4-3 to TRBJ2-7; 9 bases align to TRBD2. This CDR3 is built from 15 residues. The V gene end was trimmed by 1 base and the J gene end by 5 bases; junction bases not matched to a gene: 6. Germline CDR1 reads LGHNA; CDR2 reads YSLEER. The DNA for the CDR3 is TGCGCCAGCAGCCAAGGTCTAGCGGGAATGAACGAGCAGTACTTC. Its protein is CASSQGLAGMNEQYF.

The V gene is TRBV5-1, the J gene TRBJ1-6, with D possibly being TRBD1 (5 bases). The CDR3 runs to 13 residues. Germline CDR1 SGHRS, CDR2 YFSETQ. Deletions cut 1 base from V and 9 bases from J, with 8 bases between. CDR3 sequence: CASSLQGSSPLHF. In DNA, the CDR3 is TGCGCCAGCAGCTTGCAGGGAAGTTCACCCCTCCACTTT.

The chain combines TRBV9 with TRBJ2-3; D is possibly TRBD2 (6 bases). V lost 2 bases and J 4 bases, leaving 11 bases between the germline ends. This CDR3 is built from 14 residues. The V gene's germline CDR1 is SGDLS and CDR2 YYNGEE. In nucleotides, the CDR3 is TGTGCCAGCAGCGTCGCGGGGTCGTCAGATACGCAGTATTTT. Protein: CASSVAGSSDTQYF.

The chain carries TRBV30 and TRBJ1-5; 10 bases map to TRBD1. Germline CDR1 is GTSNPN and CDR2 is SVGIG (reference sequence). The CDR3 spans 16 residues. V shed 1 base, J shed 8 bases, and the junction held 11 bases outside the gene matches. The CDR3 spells CAWSATDRGRNKPQHF. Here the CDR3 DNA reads TGTGCCTGGAGTGCTACAGACAGGGGGCGAAATAAGCCCCAGCATTTT.

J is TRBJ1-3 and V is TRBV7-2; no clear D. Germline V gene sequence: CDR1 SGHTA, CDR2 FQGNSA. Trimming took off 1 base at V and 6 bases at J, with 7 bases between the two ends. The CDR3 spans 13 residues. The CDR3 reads CASSLESENTIYF. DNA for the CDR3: TGTGCCAGCAGCTTAGAAAGCGAAAACACCATATATTTT.

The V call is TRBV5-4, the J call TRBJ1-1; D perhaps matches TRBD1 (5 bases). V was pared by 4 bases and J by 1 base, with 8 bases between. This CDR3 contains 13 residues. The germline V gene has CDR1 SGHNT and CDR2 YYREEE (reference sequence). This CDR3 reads CASSPGGNTEAFF. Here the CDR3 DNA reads TGTGCCAGCAGCCCGGGGGGGAACACTGAAGCTTTCTTT.

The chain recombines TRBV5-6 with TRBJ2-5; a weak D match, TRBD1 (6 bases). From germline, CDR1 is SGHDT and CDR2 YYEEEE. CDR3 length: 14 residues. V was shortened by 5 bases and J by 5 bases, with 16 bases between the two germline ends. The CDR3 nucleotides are TGTGCCAGCAGGCACAACAGGGTGTCGGAGACCCAGTACTTC. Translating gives CASRHNRVSETQYF. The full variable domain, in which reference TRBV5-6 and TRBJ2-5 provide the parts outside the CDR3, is DAGVTQSPTHLIKTRGQQVTLRCSPKSGHDTVSWYQQALGQGPQFIFQYYEEEERQRGNFPDRFSGHQFPNYSSELNVNALLLGDSALYLCASRHNRVSETQYFGPGTRLLVL.

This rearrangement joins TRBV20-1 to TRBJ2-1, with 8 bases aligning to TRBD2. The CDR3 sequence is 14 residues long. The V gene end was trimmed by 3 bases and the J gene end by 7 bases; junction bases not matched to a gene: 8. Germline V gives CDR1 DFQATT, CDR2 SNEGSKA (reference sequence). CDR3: CSASPGLVLNEQFF. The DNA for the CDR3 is TGCAGTGCTAGTCCGGGACTAGTATTGAATGAGCAGTTCTTC.

The CDR3 reads CASSAREGSNQPQHF. The CDR3 region has the DNA TGTGCCAGCAGCGCGAGGGAGGGGAGCAATCAGCCCCAGCATTTT. The gene calls are TRBV5-5 and TRBJ1-5; maybe TRBD1 (5 bases). The germline gives CDR1 SGHKS, CDR2 YYEKEE (reference sequence). The CDR3 loop spans 15 amino acids. V lost 4 bases to trimming and J lost 1 base, with 12 bases between them.

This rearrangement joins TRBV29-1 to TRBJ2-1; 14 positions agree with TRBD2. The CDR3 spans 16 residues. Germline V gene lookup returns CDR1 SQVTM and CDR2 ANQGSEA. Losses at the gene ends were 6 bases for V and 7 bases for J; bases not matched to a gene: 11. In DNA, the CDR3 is TGCAGCGTCCAGACTAGCGGGAGGGCCTGGAGTAATGAGCAGTTCTTC. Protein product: CSVQTSGRAWSNEQFF.

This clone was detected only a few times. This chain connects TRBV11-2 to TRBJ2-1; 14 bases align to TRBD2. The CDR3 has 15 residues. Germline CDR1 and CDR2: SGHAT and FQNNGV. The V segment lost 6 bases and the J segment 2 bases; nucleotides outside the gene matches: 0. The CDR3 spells CASRTSGGAYNEQFF. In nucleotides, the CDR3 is TGTGCCAGCAGGACTAGCGGGGGGGCCTACAATGAGCAGTTCTTC.

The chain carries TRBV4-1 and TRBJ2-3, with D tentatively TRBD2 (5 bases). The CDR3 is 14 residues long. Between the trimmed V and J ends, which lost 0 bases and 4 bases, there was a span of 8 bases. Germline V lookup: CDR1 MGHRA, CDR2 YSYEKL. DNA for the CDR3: TGCGCCAGCAGCCAAGATTACGGGGCAGATACGCAGTATTTT. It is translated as CASSQDYGADTQYF.

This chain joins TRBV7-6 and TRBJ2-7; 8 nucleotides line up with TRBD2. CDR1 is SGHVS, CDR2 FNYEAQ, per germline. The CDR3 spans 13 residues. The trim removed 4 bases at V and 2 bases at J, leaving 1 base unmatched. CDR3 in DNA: TGTGCCAGCAGCTCCGGGGGGGCCTACGAGCAGTACTTC. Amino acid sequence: CASSSGGAYEQYF.

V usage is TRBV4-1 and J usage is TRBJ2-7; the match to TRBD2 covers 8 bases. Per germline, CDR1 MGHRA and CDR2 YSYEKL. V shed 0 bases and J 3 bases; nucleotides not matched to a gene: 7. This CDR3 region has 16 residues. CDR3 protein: CASSQDLSGVFYEQYF. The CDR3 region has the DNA TGCGCCAGCAGCCAAGACCTTAGCGGGGTTTTCTACGAGCAGTACTTC.

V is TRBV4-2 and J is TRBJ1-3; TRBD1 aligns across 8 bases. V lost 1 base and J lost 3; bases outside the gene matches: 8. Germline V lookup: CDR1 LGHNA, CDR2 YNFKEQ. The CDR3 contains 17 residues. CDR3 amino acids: CASSQGKQGDFGNTIYF. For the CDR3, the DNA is TGTGCCAGCAGCCAAGGAAAACAGGGGGATTTTGGAAACACCATATATTTT.

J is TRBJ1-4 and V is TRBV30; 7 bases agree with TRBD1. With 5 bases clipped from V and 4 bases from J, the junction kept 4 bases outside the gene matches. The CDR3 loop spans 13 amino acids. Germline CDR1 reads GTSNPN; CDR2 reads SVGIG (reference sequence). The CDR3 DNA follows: TGTGCCTGGTTAGGACAGGATAATGAAAAACTGTTTTTT. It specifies CAWLGQDNEKLFF. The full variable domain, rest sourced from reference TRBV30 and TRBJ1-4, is SQTIHQWPATLVQPVGSPLSLECTVEGTSNPNLYWYRQAAGRGLQLLFYSVGIGQISSEVPQNLSASRPQDRQFILSSKKLLLSDSGFYLCAWLGQDNEKLFFGSGTQLSVL.

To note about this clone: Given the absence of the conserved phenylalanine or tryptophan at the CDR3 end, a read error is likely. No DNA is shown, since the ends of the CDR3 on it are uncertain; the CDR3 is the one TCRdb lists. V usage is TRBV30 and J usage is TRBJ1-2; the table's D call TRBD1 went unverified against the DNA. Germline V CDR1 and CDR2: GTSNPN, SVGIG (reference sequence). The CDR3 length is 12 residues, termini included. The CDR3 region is CAWSVPQTVLRL.

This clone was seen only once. This CDR3 is CASTTFSGSSSYEQYF. Written as DNA, the CDR3 is TGTGCCAGCACTACCTTCAGCGGGTCCAGCTCCTACGAGCAGTACTTC. V and J are TRBV6-6 and TRBJ2-7; maybe TRBD2 (6 bases). V was clipped by 7 bases and J by 0 bases, with 19 bases between them. From germline, CDR1 is MNHNY and CDR2 SVGAGI (reference sequence). This CDR3 comprises 16 residues.

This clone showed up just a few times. CDR3 nucleotides: TGTGCCAGCAGCCAAGATCTTTGGACAGGGCTTGGCTACACCTTC. It is translated as CASSQDLWTGLGYTF. J is TRBJ1-2 and V is TRBV4-2, with 8 nucleotides matching TRBD1. J lost 7 bases, V lost 0 bases, and 7 bases had no gene match. CDR1 and CDR2 (germline): LGHNA, YNFKEQ. The CDR3 covers 15 residues.

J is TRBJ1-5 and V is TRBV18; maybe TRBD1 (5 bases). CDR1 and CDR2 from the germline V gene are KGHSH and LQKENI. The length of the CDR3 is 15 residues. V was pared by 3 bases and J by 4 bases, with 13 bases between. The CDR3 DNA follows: TGTGCCAGCTCACCGGGCAGGGAAGGGAATCAGCCCCAGCATTTT. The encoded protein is CASSPGREGNQPQHF.

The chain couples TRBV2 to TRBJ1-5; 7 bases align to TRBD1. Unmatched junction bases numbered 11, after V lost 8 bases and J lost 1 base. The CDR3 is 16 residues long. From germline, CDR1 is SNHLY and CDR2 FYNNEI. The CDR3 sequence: CASRYDRVGSNQPQHF. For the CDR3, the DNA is TGTGCCAGCCGCTATGACAGGGTTGGCAGCAATCAGCCCCAGCATTTT.